These 3 T cell receptor beta chains came from one sample sequenced in a study of blood T cell repertoires in COVID-19. The assay was immunoSEQ multiplex PCR, and TCRdb's table has in-frame clones only and misses some. There are about 66,000 clones in the sample; 70% to 90% occur only once, and about 6.4% lies in the top ten. The specimen was peripheral blood. These receptors came from a woman between 65 and 79 years old with acute or convalescent COVID-19.

The rearrangement uses TRBV9 and TRBJ1-2; D is unresolved. The CDR3 is 13 amino acids. V was cut by 7 bases and J by 8 bases, with 18 bases left in between. Germline V gene data show CDR1 as SGDLS and CDR2 as YYNGEE. Here the CDR3 DNA reads TGTGCCAGCTCCCGAGAACATTCTAGGGGCTACACCTTC. This encodes CASSREHSRGYTF.

This sequence joins TRBV5-1 and TRBJ1-2; D may be TRBD1 (6 bases). With 0 bases removed from V and 1 base from J, the gap between germline ends came to 13 bases. Germline-derived CDR1 and CDR2 are SGHRS and YFSETQ. The CDR3 extends over 16 amino acids. CDR3 protein: CASSLGGRGVNYGYTF. The DNA of the CDR3 is TGCGCCAGCAGCTTGGGAGGCAGGGGAGTTAACTATGGCTACACCTTC.

The genes are TRBV5-4 and TRBJ2-1, with TRBD2 matching 10 bases. Per germline, CDR1 SGHNT and CDR2 YYREEE (reference sequence). The CDR3 has 14 amino acids. J was trimmed by 7 bases and V by 3 bases; bases with no gene match: 4. The CDR3 spells CASSSLAGGNEQFF. The CDR3, as DNA: TGTGCCAGCAGCTCATTAGCGGGAGGAAATGAGCAGTTCTTC.